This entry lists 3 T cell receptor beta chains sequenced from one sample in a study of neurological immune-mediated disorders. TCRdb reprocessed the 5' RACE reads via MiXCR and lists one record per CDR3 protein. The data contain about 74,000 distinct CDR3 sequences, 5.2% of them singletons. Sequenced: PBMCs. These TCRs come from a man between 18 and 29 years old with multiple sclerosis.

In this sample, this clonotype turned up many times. The CDR3 loop is CASSQERRTSGPQYF. The CDR3 nucleotides read TGTGCCAGCAGCCAAGAACGCCGAACTAGCGGGCCCCAGTATTTT. The chain couples TRBV4-2 to TRBJ2-3, with 9 bases aligning to TRBD2. CDR1 and CDR2 (germline): LGHNA, YNFKEQ. This CDR3 is built from 15 residues. The V gene end was trimmed by 0 bases and the J gene end by 12 bases; junction bases not matched to a gene: 10.

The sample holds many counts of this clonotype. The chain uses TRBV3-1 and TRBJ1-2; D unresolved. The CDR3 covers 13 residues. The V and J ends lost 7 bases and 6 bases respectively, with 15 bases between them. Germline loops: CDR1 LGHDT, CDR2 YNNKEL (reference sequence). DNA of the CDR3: TGTGCCAGCACCACGTCCTGGAAGGATGGCTACACCTTC. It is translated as CASTTSWKDGYTF. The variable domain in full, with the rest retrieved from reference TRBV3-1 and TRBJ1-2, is DTAVSQTPKYLVTQMGNDKSIKCEQNLGHDTMYWYKQDSKKFLKIMFSYNNKELIINETVPNRFSPKSPDKAHLNLHINSLELGDSAVYFCASTTSWKDGYTFGSGTRLTVV.

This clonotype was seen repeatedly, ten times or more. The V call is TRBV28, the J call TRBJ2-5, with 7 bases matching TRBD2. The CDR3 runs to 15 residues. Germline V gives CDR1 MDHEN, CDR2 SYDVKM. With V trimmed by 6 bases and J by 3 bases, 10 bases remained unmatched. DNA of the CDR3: TGTGCCAGCAGCGTCCCGGGACTACAAAAAGAGACCCAGTACTTC. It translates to CASSVPGLQKETQYF.